A selection of T cell receptor beta chains follows, all from one sample in a study of CD8 T cells in ankylosing spondylitis. Each CDR3 protein gets one entry after TCRdb re-called the 5' RACE reads with MiXCR. The table shows nearly 250,000 distinct CDR3 sequences, with 30% to 40% occurring only once. The specimen sequenced was blood, either unsorted or a sorted T cell fraction (not recorded which). These receptors originate from a male donor with ankylosing spondylitis or in good health (not recorded which). Both conserved end residues are part of each CDR3. A D gene is named only where the DNA matches it firmly. Not every row has a clone size; where given, it reads once, few, many or a size class.

size	V	D	J	DNA	CDR3
-	TRBV12-3/TRBV12-4	TRBD2	TRBJ2-3	TGTGCCACCATGGGACTAGCGGTCCATACGCAGTATTTT	CATMGLAVHTQYF
-	TRBV5-1	-	TRBJ2-5	TGCGCCAGCAGGGTTGCGGGACAGACAAGGGAGACCCAGTACTTC	CASRVAGQTRETQYF
-	TRBV10-3	-	TRBJ2-2	TGTGCCATCAGTGAGTCCGGGGAAACCGGGGAGCTGTTTTTT	CAISESGETGELFF
-	TRBV9	-	TRBJ1-2	TGTGCCAGCAGCGCAAAAGGGGGACCGTGGGGCTACACCTTC	CASSAKGGPWGYTF
-	TRBV7-2	-	TRBJ2-7	TGTGCCAGCAGCCTGGGGACGGACTCCTACGAGCAGTACTTC	CASSLGTDSYEQYF
-	TRBV20-1	-	TRBJ2-3	TGCAGTGCTTTAGGACAGTCCAACATTGGCCCTAGCACAGATACGCAGTATTTT	CSALGQSNIGPSTDTQYF
few	TRBV9	TRBD1	TRBJ2-7	TGTGCCAGCAGCACGGGACAGGAGCCCTACGAGCAGTACTTC	CASSTGQEPYEQYF
few	TRBV4-1	TRBD2	TRBJ2-1	TGCGCCAGCAGCCAAGTCGCGGGGGGGCCTAATGAGCAGTTCTTC	CASSQVAGGPNEQFF
few	TRBV7-8	-	TRBJ2-7	TGTGCCAGCAGCTTAGCGGCCGACTCCGGGGGATACGAGCAGTACTTC	CASSLAADSGGYEQYF
-	TRBV12-3/TRBV12-4	TRBD2	TRBJ2-3	TGTGCCAGCAGTCCCCGACTACTAGCGGGGGGAGTAAGAGATACGCAGTATTTT	CASSPRLLAGGVRDTQYF
few	TRBV15	-	TRBJ2-7	TGTGCCACCATGGGGCCCCCCTATGAAGAGCAGTACTTC	CATMGPPYEEQYF
-	TRBV12-3/TRBV12-4	-	TRBJ1-1	TGTGCCAGCACCTCTGCCGACAGGCGTGACACTGAAGCTTTCTTT	CASTSADRRDTEAFF
few	TRBV12-3/TRBV12-4	-	TRBJ2-5	TGTGCCAGCAGTTTTAGCCGCCAAGAGACCCAGTACTTC	CASSFSRQETQYF
-	TRBV24-1	TRBD2	TRBJ2-1	TGTGCCACCAGTGACGTCGGACTAGCGGAGCAGTTCTTC	CATSDVGLAEQFF
few	TRBV4-2	-	TRBJ2-7	TGTGCCAGCAGCCAAGGGCACTACTCCTACGAGCAGTACTTC	CASSQGHYSYEQYF